This T cell receptor (beta chain) derives from a study of identical twins. Germline V gene data show CDR1 as DFQATT and CDR2 as SNEGSKA (reference sequence). V gave up 2 bases and J gave up 9 bases; unmatched junction bases: 4. CDR3 length equals 12 residues. TCRdb itself ran the 5' RACE reads through MiXCR, one entry per CDR3 protein. The table records roughly 480,000 distinct CDR3 sequences, approximately 24% of them present only once. Separately, the same data were catalogued under a study of T cells expressing NK-cell markers.

The rearrangement uses TRBV20-1 and TRBJ2-1, with 7 bases fitting TRBD2. The sequence was obtained from a young woman in good health. The sample was CD4+ T cells sorted from blood. CDR3 in amino acids: CSARRGGGEQFF. The CDR3 coding sequence is TGCAGTGCTAGACGGGGCGGGGGTGAGCAGTTCTTC.